The 18 T cell receptor beta chains below all came from one sample that was sequenced in a study of cytomegalovirus exposure and HLA in healthy donors. The PCR made use of 60 Vbeta and 13 Jbeta primers. Clones were read by immunoSEQ multiplex PCR, and TCRdb kept only the in-frame ones, dropping some. The sample consists of approximately 120,000 clones, about 85% of them appearing once. The material sequenced was PBMCs. These receptors originate from a woman in her twenties or thirties in good health and CMV-seropositive.

The chain links TRBV5-1 to TRBJ2-1, with TRBD1 as a possible D gene (6 bases). Per germline, CDR1 SGHRS and CDR2 YFSETQ. The CDR3 length is 14 residues. V lost 2 bases to trimming and J lost 6 bases, with 12 bases between them. In nucleotides, the CDR3 is TGCGCCAGCAGCTTACTGGACAGTAGCAATGAGCAGTTCTTC. It is translated as CASSLLDSSNEQFF.

This rearrangement joins TRBV7-8 to TRBJ1-5; perhaps TRBD1 as D (5 bases). Germline CDR1 and CDR2: SGHVS and FQNEAQ. The CDR3 consists of 16 residues. The V end lost 6 bases, the J end lost 0 bases, and 15 bases lay between the germline ends. The CDR3: CASSTAGFYSNQPQHF. The CDR3 nucleotides read TGTGCCAGCAGTACAGCAGGGTTTTATAGCAATCAGCCCCAGCATTTT.

This chain links TRBV6-5 with TRBJ1-5; no reliable D call. CDR1 MNHEY and CDR2 SVGAGI come from the germline V gene. V lost 2 bases and J lost 2, with 7 bases in between. The CDR3 is made up of 14 amino acids. The CDR3 loop is CASSYKRGNQPQHF. The CDR3 nucleotides are TGTGCCAGCAGTTACAAACGGGGCAATCAGCCCCAGCATTTT.

The CDR3 DNA reads TGTGCCAGCAGCTCCGGGACAGCCTCACCCTACAATGAGCAGTTCTTC. The encoded protein is CASSSGTASPYNEQFF. The rearrangement joins TRBV5-4 to TRBJ2-1, with 7 bases matching TRBD1. The ends lost 3 bases at V and 2 bases at J; junction bases unmatched: 8. The CDR3 has 16 residues. Germline lookup yields CDR1 SGHNT and CDR2 YYREEE (reference sequence).

On this clone: This same CDR3 is encoded by further DNA sequences in the sample. The rearrangement uses TRBV28 and TRBJ1-5; tentative D call: TRBD1 (5 bases). Between the trimmed V and J ends, which lost 6 bases and 3 bases, there was a span of 12 bases. This CDR3 is 14 amino acids long. CDR1 and CDR2 from the germline V gene are MDHEN and SYDVKM. Written as DNA, the CDR3 is TGTGCCAGCAGAGCTGGGGGACTCAATCAGCCCCAGCATTTT. Encoded protein: CASRAGGLNQPQHF. Using reference TRBV28 and TRBJ1-5 for the parts outside the CDR3, the full variable domain is DVKVTQSSRYLVKRTGEKVFLECVQDMDHENMFWYRQDPGLGLRLIYFSYDVKMKEKGDIPEGYSVSREKKERFSLILESASTNQTSMYLCASRAGGLNQPQHFGDGTRLSIL.

The J gene is TRBJ1-2, the V gene TRBV2, with D perhaps TRBD1 (5 bases). The CDR3 runs 14 residues. Trimming removed 2 bases at V and 4 bases at J, with 11 bases between. Germline assignment: CDR1 SNHLY and CDR2 FYNNEI. CDR3 amino acids: CASSEPAGSYGYTF. Here the CDR3 DNA reads TGTGCCAGCAGTGAACCCGCAGGGTCCTATGGCTACACCTTC.

J is TRBJ1-3 and V is TRBV30; maybe TRBD1 (5 bases). The CDR3 runs to 15 residues. V dropped 2 bases and J dropped 0 bases, with 11 bases sitting between them. Germline loops: CDR1 GTSNPN, CDR2 SVGIG (reference sequence). The CDR3 coding sequence is TGTGCCTGGAGTCCTCCGGGACTCTCTGGAAACACCATATATTTT. This encodes CAWSPPGLSGNTIYF.

The table lists this clone with a count of one. The rearrangement links TRBV11-1 to TRBJ2-5, with 8 bases that match TRBD2. Trimming cost V 4 bases and J 0 bases; bases outside gene matches: 4. Germline V CDR1 and CDR2: SGHAT, FQDESV (reference sequence). The CDR3 loop spans 15 amino acids. CDR3 region: CASSYGGANQETQYF. CDR3 sequence (DNA): TGTGCCAGCAGCTACGGGGGGGCTAACCAAGAGACCCAGTACTTC.

V usage is TRBV5-1 and J usage is TRBJ2-7; possibly TRBD2 for D (5 bases). V gave up 4 bases and J gave up 5 bases, with 13 bases separating them. The germline V gene has CDR1 SGHRS and CDR2 YFSETQ. The CDR3 runs to 13 residues. The CDR3 spells CASSERGFDEQYF. The CDR3 nucleotides are TGCGCCAGCAGCGAGAGAGGGTTTGACGAGCAGTACTTC.

The V gene is TRBV27, the J gene TRBJ2-3; the match to TRBD2 covers 7 bases. From germline, CDR1 is MNHEY and CDR2 SMNVEV (reference sequence). The CDR3 is made up of 16 amino acids. The ends lost 2 bases at V and 4 bases at J; junction bases unmatched: 9. The CDR3 region has the DNA TGTGCCAGCAGTTTAGGGAGGGGAAACGGGGCAGATACGCAGTATTTT. It is translated as CASSLGRGNGADTQYF.

The J gene is TRBJ1-4, the V gene TRBV5-1; D might be TRBD1 (5 bases). Trimming took off 2 bases at V and 8 bases at J, with 10 bases between the two ends. Germline CDR1 is SGHRS and CDR2 is YFSETQ. The CDR3 consists of 13 residues. CDR3 in amino acids: CASSFGTSEKLFF. The CDR3 DNA reads TGCGCCAGCAGCTTTGGGACTTCGGAAAAACTGTTTTTT.

For the CDR3, the DNA is TGTGCCAGCAGCGTTATTGACAGGGAAGGGGAAGCTTTCTTT. Translated, it gives CASSVIDREGEAFF. This sequence joins TRBV9 and TRBJ1-1; 7 bases map to TRBD1. Germline trimming cut 2 bases from V and 8 bases from J; bases unmatched to any gene: 9. Germline CDR1 reads SGDLS; CDR2 reads YYNGEE. This CDR3 region has 14 residues.

The V call is TRBV20-1, the J call TRBJ1-2; 8 bases are shared with TRBD1. The germline gives CDR1 DFQATT, CDR2 SNEGSKA (reference sequence). CDR3 length: 11 residues. V lost 6 bases and J lost 8; bases outside the gene matches: 5. The chain's CDR3 is CSAAGTGGYTF. CDR3 nucleotides: TGCAGTGCAGCCGGGACAGGCGGCTACACCTTC.

This clone was seen a handful of times. The chain is built from TRBV15 and TRBJ2-5, with D maybe TRBD1 (6 bases). V was clipped by 5 bases and J by 4 bases, with 14 bases between them. Germline-derived CDR1 and CDR2 are LNHNV and YYDKDF (reference sequence). The CDR3 is 14 amino acids. The chain's CDR3 is CATSGAGAGETQYF. The CDR3 DNA follows: TGTGCCACCAGCGGGGCAGGGGCAGGAGAGACCCAGTACTTC.

This rearrangement joins TRBV7-9 to TRBJ1-2, with TRBD1 matching 10 bases. Trimming took 3 bases from V and 6 from J; bases not matched to a gene: 1. Germline V gives CDR1 SEHNR, CDR2 FQNEAQ (reference sequence). The CDR3 totals 13 residues. This chain's CDR3 is CASSLTGGDGYTF. DNA of the CDR3: TGTGCCAGCAGCTTGACAGGGGGCGATGGCTACACCTTC.

The chain carries TRBV7-9 and TRBJ1-6, with 11 bases that match TRBD1. V was clipped by 4 bases and J by 5 bases; unmatched bases: 7. This CDR3 is 17 amino acids long. CDR1 SEHNR and CDR2 FQNEAQ come from the germline V gene (reference sequence). This CDR3 reads CASSSNPGQGDNSPLHF. CDR3 sequence (DNA): TGTGCCAGCAGCTCTAACCCGGGACAGGGGGATAATTCACCCCTCCACTTT.

The genes are TRBV28 and TRBJ2-2, with a possible D match to TRBD2 (5 bases). CDR3 length equals 19 residues. V was shortened by 2 bases and J by 4 bases, with 23 bases between the two germline ends. Germline V gives CDR1 MDHEN, CDR2 SYDVKM. The CDR3 nucleotides are TGTGCCAGCAGTTTAGCCTTCCGGGTAAGGCTAGCCCCCACCGGGGAGCTGTTTTTT. It yields the protein CASSLAFRVRLAPTGELFF.

The rearrangement joins TRBV11-2 to TRBJ2-1; 8 bases line up with TRBD2. Germline CDR1 and CDR2: SGHAT and FQNNGV. V trimming: 3 bases; J trimming: 4 bases; junction bases outside the gene matches: 11. The CDR3 is 17 residues long. CDR3 residues: CASSFGIAGSNYNEQFF. The DNA for the CDR3 is TGTGCCAGCAGCTTCGGGATAGCGGGGAGTAATTACAATGAGCAGTTCTTC. The full variable domain, with the rest looked up from reference TRBV11-2 and TRBJ2-1, is EAGVAQSPRYKIIEKRQSVAFWCNPISGHATLYWYQQILGQGPKLLIQFQNNGVVDDSQLPKDRFSAERLKGVDSTLKIQPAKLEDSAVYLCASSFGIAGSNYNEQFFGPGTRLTVL.